A selection of T cell receptor beta chains follows, all from one sample in a study of beta chain features in type 1 diabetes. The table came from immunoSEQ multiplex PCR; TCRdb's copy has only in-frame clones and leaves some out. The sample yields around 140,000 clones, 8% to 13% seen once. The sample was naive CD4+ T cells from blood. These receptors originate from a man between 18 and 35 years old in good health. Both conserved end residues are part of each CDR3. The order of the fields is clone size, J gene, D gene, V gene, CDR3 DNA, CDR3 protein. D genes are given only for firm matches. Size is omitted from some rows. Given values are once, few, many or a class for expanded clones.

.,TRBJ2-2,TRBD1,TRBV5-1,TGCGCCAGCAGCCTGTCCCGGGACAGGGTTAACACCGGGGAGCTGTTTTTT,CASSLSRDRVNTGELFF
.,TRBJ2-7,.,TRBV5-5,TGCGCCAGCAGCCAAGATCTGGACAGAATCTACGAGCAGTACTTC,CASSQDLDRIYEQYF
.,TRBJ2-2,.,TRBV11-2,TGTGCCAGCAGCTTATTCCAGGGCTTGGCCGGGGAGCTGTTTTTT,CASSLFQGLAGELFF
many,TRBJ2-6,.,TRBV28,TGTGCCAGCATCTCAGGGTTAGTGTCCAACGTCCTGACTTTC,CASISGLVSNVLTF
.,TRBJ2-5,TRBD1,TRBV5-1,TGCGCCAGCAGCTATAGCACCGGGACAGGGAAGACCCAGTACTTC,CASSYSTGTGKTQYF
.,TRBJ2-7,TRBD1,TRBV5-4,TGTGCCAGCAGCTTGCTTTCCGGGACAGGGGGTTACGAGCAGTACTTC,CASSLLSGTGGYEQYF
.,TRBJ2-5,TRBD1,TRBV7-2,TGTGCCAGCAGCTATCCGGGACAGAAAAACCAAGAGACCCAGTACTTC,CASSYPGQKNQETQYF
few,TRBJ1-2,TRBD1,TRBV2,TGTGCCAGCCTCGGACAGGGAGGAGGCTACACCTTC,CASLGQGGGYTF
few,TRBJ2-3,TRBD2,TRBV30,TGTGCCTCGAGTAAGACTAGCCCTAGCACAGATACGCAGTATTTT,CASSKTSPSTDTQYF
.,TRBJ1-2,.,TRBV25-1,TGTGCCAGCAGCCGGGACAAGTTCAACTATGGCTACACCTTC,CASSRDKFNYGYTF
many,TRBJ1-2,.,TRBV2,TGTGCCAGCAGTGAATCAGGGAACTATGGCTACACCTTC,CASSESGNYGYTF
few,TRBJ2-7,.,TRBV18,TGTGCCAGCTCACCATGGACATTGGGGACCTACGAGCAGTACTTC,CASSPWTLGTYEQYF
once,TRBJ2-3,TRBD1,TRBV5-1,TGCGCCAGCAGCTTGGGGACAGGGGTTACCACAGATACGCAGTATTTT,CASSLGTGVTTDTQYF
few,TRBJ1-1,.,TRBV6-5,TGTGCCAGCAGTTATTCCGGGGTTGACGGCACTGAAGCTTTCTTT,CASSYSGVDGTEAFF
.,TRBJ2-7,TRBD1,TRBV5-1,TGCGCCAGCAGCACTGGGACAGGGGGCGAGCAGTACTTC,CASSTGTGGEQYF
.,TRBJ2-7,TRBD2,TRBV27,TGTGCCAGCTCAATCCGCGGGGGCTCCTACGAGCAGTACTTC,CASSIRGGSYEQYF
few,TRBJ2-2,.,TRBV11-2,TGTGCCAGCAGCTTAGTTTCGGGGGCCGGGGAGCTGTTTTTT,CASSLVSGAGELFF
few,TRBJ1-4,.,TRBV2,TGTGCCAGCAGTGAAACCCAGGGGATTAATGAAAAACTGTTTTTT,CASSETQGINEKLFF
.,TRBJ1-2,TRBD1,TRBV19,TGTGCCAGTAGTCCACGGACAGGGGGCGCTTACTATGGCTACACCTTC,CASSPRTGGAYYGYTF
.,TRBJ1-5,.,TRBV7-9,TGTGCCAGCAGCTTGGACACTCAGCCCCAACATTTT,CASSLDTQPQHF
few,TRBJ2-2,.,TRBV18,TGTGCCAGCTCACCGGAAACAGGTGACGGGAACACCGGGGAGCTGTTTTTT,CASSPETGDGNTGELFF
.,TRBJ1-2,.,TRBV30,TGTGCCTGGAGGAGAAAATTCTATGGCTACACCTTC,CAWRRKFYGYTF
.,TRBJ2-7,.,TRBV4-3,TGCGCCAGCGGACGGGACACTTCCTACGAGCAGTACTTC,CASGRDTSYEQYF
few,TRBJ1-5,.,TRBV11-2,TGTGCCAGCAGCTTAGGCAGAAATCAGCCCCAGCATTTT,CASSLGRNQPQHF
once,TRBJ2-2,.,TRBV4-2,TGTGCCAGCAGCCAATTGAGCGGGTCTACGAGCCTGAACACCGGGGAGCTGTTTTTT,CASSQLSGSTSLNTGELFF
.,TRBJ2-2,.,TRBV5-1,TGCGCCAGCAGCGCAGGTGGGGTCGGGAGCGCCGGGGAGCTGTTTTTT,CASSAGGVGSAGELFF
few,TRBJ2-1,TRBD2,TRBV6-6,TGTGCCAGCAGTATAATAGCGGGGGGCCGCTCCAATGAGCAGTTCTTC,CASSIIAGGRSNEQFF
few,TRBJ1-5,.,TRBV9,TGTGCCAGCAGCGGGCTGGGCAATCAGCCCCAGCATTTT,CASSGLGNQPQHF
few,TRBJ1-1,TRBD1,TRBV5-4,TGTGCCAGCAGCTCCGTGAGGGACAGGGCTTTCTTT,CASSSVRDRAFF
.,TRBJ2-3,.,TRBV4-1,TGCGCCAGCAGTCGTAGGGTACAGGGACTATTCACAGATACGCAGTATTTT,CASSRRVQGLFTDTQYF
few,TRBJ2-5,.,TRBV11-2,TGTGCCAGCAGCCTTGGACAGCAAGAGACCCAGTACTTC,CASSLGQQETQYF
.,TRBJ2-5,.,TRBV2,TGTGCCAGCAGTGGGGAGTACCAAGAGACCCAGTACTTC,CASSGEYQETQYF
few,TRBJ2-1,TRBD1,TRBV10-1,TGCGCCAGCAGTTACAGGGGTGAGGGTGAGCAGTTCTTC,CASSYRGEGEQFF
.,TRBJ2-3,TRBD1,TRBV29-1,TGCAGCGTTCTCATCCGGGACAGGGGATTTTCCACAGATACGCAGTATTTT,CSVLIRDRGFSTDTQYF
many,TRBJ1-4,.,TRBV30,TGTGCCTGGAGCTTCGACAGGACGGCTGAAAAACTGTTTTTT,CAWSFDRTAEKLFF
.,TRBJ1-2,.,TRBV2,TGTGCCAGCAGTGAGGTCCGGGGAGGAGGCAATGGCTACACCTTC,CASSEVRGGGNGYTF
.,TRBJ2-7,.,TRBV6-5,TGTGCCAGCAGTTCTGACAAGAATCCCTACGAGCAGTACTTC,CASSSDKNPYEQYF
.,TRBJ2-7,.,TRBV7-2,TGTGCCAGCACCTACGGGACTCTTGCCTACGAGCAGTACTTC,CASTYGTLAYEQYF
few,TRBJ1-6,TRBD1,TRBV30,TGTGCCTGGAGTGAGCGGCCAGGGGGAAAGAATTCACCCCTCCACTTT,CAWSERPGGKNSPLHF
few,TRBJ2-3,TRBD2,TRBV13,TGTGCCAGCAGCTTCCTAGCGGGGGGGCCCATAGATACGCAGTATTTT,CASSFLAGGPIDTQYF
.,TRBJ1-2,.,TRBV30,TGTGCCTGGAGTTCCGGGGGTGGCTACACCTTC,CAWSSGGGYTF
many,TRBJ1-1,.,TRBV30,TGTGCCTGCCCTAGGGGGGGGAACACTGAAGCTTTCTTT,CACPRGGNTEAFF
.,TRBJ2-3,.,TRBV5-6,TGTGCCAGCAGCTTGGCCGGGACTGCAACAGATACGCAGTATTTT,CASSLAGTATDTQYF
.,TRBJ1-3,.,TRBV5-6,TGTGCCAGCAGCCTCAGGGGAGGAAACACCATATATTTT,CASSLRGGNTIYF